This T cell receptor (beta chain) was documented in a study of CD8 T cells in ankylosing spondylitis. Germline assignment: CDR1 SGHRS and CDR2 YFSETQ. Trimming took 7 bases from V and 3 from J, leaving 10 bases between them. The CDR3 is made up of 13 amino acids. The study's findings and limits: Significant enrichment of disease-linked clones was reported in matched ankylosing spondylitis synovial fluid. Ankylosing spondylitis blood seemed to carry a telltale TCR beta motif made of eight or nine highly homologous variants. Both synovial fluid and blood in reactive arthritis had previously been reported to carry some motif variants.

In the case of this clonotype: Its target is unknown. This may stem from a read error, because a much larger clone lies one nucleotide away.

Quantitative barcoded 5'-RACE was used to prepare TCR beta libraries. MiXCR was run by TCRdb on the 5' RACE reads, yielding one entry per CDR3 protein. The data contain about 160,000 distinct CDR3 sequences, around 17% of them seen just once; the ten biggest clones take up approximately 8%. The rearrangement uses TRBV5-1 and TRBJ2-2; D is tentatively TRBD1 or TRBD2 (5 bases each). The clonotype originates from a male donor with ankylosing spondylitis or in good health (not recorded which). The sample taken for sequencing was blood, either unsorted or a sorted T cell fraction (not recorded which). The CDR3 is CASGWGHTGELFF. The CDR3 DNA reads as TGCGCCAGCGGCTGGGGACACACCGGGGAGCTGTTTTTT.